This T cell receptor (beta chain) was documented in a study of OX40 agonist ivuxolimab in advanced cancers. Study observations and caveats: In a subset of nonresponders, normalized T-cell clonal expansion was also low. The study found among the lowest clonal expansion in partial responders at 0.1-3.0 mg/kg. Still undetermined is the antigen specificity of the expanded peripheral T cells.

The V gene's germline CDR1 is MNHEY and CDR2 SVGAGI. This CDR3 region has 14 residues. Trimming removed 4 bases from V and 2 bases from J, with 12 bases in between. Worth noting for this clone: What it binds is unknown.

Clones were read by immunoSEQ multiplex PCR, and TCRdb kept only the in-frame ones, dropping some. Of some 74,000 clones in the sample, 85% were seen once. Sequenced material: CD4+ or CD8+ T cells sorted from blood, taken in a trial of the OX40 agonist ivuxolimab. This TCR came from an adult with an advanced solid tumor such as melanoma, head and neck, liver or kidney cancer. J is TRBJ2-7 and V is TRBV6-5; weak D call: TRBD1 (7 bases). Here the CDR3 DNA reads TGTGCCAGCAGTTCCCAGGGGGGTCCCTACGAGCAGTACTTC. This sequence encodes CASSSQGGPYEQYF.